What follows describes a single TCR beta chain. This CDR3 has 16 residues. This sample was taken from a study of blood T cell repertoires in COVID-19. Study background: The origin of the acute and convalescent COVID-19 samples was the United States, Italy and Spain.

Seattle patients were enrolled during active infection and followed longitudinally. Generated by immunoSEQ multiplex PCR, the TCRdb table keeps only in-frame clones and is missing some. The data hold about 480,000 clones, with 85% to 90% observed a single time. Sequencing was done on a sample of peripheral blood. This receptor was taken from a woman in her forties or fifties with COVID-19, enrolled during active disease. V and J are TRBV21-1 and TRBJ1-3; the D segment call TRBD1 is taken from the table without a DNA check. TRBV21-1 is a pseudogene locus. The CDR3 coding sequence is TGTGCCAGCAGCAAAGGAGAGAACAGGGGCGGAAACACCATATATTTT. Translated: CASSKGENRGGNTIYF.